The 17 T cell receptor beta chains reported below all come from one sample, sequenced in a study of T cells after yellow fever vaccination. One entry per CDR3 protein, called by TCRdb with MiXCR from the 5' RACE reads. The sample has some 99,000 distinct CDR3 sequences, about 6% seen once. The sample consisted of CD8+ T cells sorted from PBMCs, taken 10 days after the yellow fever booster vaccination. These receptors all come from a man younger than 35 who received the YFV17D yellow fever vaccine.

The chain is built from TRBV12-3 or TRBV12-4 and TRBJ1-1, with 8 bases fitting TRBD1. The junction had 10 bases not matched to a gene; V was cut back by 4 bases and J by 6 bases. This CDR3 region has 15 residues. CDR3 in DNA: TGTGCCAGCAGTTCTCCGGACAGGGTGGGGGCTGAAGCTTTCTTT. Translating it yields CASSSPDRVGAEAFF.

This clonotype has just a few counts. The gene calls are TRBV5-6 and TRBJ2-3, with D perhaps TRBD1 or TRBD2 (6 bases each). Germline lookup yields CDR1 SGHDT and CDR2 YYEEEE. CDR3 length: 13 amino acids. Trimming removed 5 bases from V and 9 bases from J, with 16 bases in between. The CDR3 sequence: CASSQGGPATQYF. CDR3 in DNA: TGTGCCAGCAGTCAAGGGGGGCCCGCGACGCAGTATTTT.

This clonotype was seen ten or more times. The junction departs from the called germline gene at one end, perhaps through a read error. DNA of the CDR3: TGTGCCATCGCGGGCGACGAACAAGAAAAGTTC. This gives the protein CAIAGDEQEKF. V and J are TRBV10-3 and TRBJ2-7; possible D gene TRBD2, 5 bases. The CDR3 has 11 residues. Germline assignment: CDR1 ENHRY and CDR2 SYGVKD.

The V and J genes are TRBV12-3 or TRBV12-4 and TRBJ2-3; 13 bases agree with TRBD2. The CDR3 runs to 15 residues. V dropped 5 bases and J dropped 5; count of bases not matched to a gene: 4. This CDR3 is CASSPGTSGVDTQYF. CDR3 DNA sequence: TGTGCCAGCAGTCCCGGGACTAGCGGGGTAGATACGCAGTATTTT.

In this sample, this clonotype turned up a few times. This chain uses TRBV4-2 with TRBJ1-2; D ambiguous. The CDR3 loop spans 11 amino acids. Germline V gene data show CDR1 as LGHNA and CDR2 as YNFKEQ. V shed 1 base and J shed 6 bases, with 3 bases lying between them. CDR3 in amino acids: CASSQGDGYTF. CDR3 DNA sequence: TGTGCCAGCAGCCAAGGGGATGGCTACACCTTC.

This clonotype came up a few times. The V call is TRBV12-3 or TRBV12-4, the J call TRBJ1-1; D is unclear. The CDR3 runs 14 residues. The ends were cut back, 7 bases at V and 5 bases at J, with 17 bases in the middle. CDR3 region: CASTPGLRETEAFF. The CDR3 nucleotides are TGTGCCAGCACCCCAGGACTCCGAGAAACTGAAGCTTTCTTT.

The chain couples TRBV3-1 to TRBJ2-1; 8 bases align to TRBD2. V was pared by 4 bases and J by 13 bases, with 3 bases of the junction left unmatched. CDR1 LGHDT and CDR2 YNNKEL come from the germline V gene (reference sequence). CDR3 size: 11 residues. The CDR3 sequence: CASSRGLVQFF. The CDR3 DNA reads as TGTGCCAGCAGCCGGGGACTAGTTCAGTTCTTC.

This clonotype was seen a few times. The J gene is TRBJ2-7, the V gene TRBV7-9, with a weak D call TRBD1 (5 bases). The CDR3 has 12 residues. The V gene's germline CDR1 is SEHNR and CDR2 FQNEAQ (reference sequence). V was shortened by 2 bases and J by 3 bases, with 5 bases between the two germline ends. Written as DNA, the CDR3 is TGTGCCAGCAGCTTAACAGGCTACGAGCAGTACGTC. Encoded protein: CASSLTGYEQYV.

This clonotype was observed a few times. V and J are TRBV9 and TRBJ2-7; D may correspond to TRBD1 or TRBD2 (5 bases each). The CDR3 extends over 15 amino acids. From germline, CDR1 is SGDLS and CDR2 YYNGEE. V lost 3 bases to trimming and J lost 5 bases, with 18 bases between them. The CDR3 here is CASSDGRGRANEQYF. The CDR3 nucleotides read TGTGCCAGCAGCGATGGCCGGGGCAGGGCGAACGAGCAGTACTTC.

This clonotype was detected ten times or more. V usage is TRBV7-9 and J usage is TRBJ1-5; D unresolved. CDR1 is SEHNR and CDR2 is FQNEAQ in the germline V gene (reference sequence). The CDR3 totals 13 residues. V dropped 8 bases and J dropped 4 bases, with 12 bases sitting between them. The CDR3 sequence is CASGHGSNQPQHF. In DNA, the CDR3 is TGTGCCAGCGGCCACGGGTCTAATCAGCCCCAGCATTTT.

This clonotype appeared many times. The CDR3 DNA reads as TGTGCCAGCAGCTTAGTCGGAGCGAACACCGGGGAGCTGTTTTTT. Translated: CASSLVGANTGELFF. The rearrangement links TRBV7-2 to TRBJ2-2; D not certain. Trimming cost V 1 base and J 0 bases, with 6 bases left between them. The germline V gene encodes CDR1 SGHTA and CDR2 FQGNSA. The CDR3 extends over 15 amino acids. The full variable domain, with the rest looked up from reference TRBV7-2 and TRBJ2-2, is GAGVSQSPSNKVTEKGKDVELRCDPISGHTALYWYRQSLGQGLEFLIYFQGNSAPDKSGLPSDRFSAERTGGSVSTLTIQRTQQEDSAVYLCASSLVGANTGELFFGEGSRLTVL.

This clonotype was seen repeatedly, ten times or more. The rearrangement joins TRBV11-2 to TRBJ2-7, with unresolved D. The length of the CDR3 is 11 residues. Germline CDR1 is SGHAT and CDR2 is FQNNGV. V lost 1 base and J lost 6, with 4 bases in between. The CDR3 here is CASSLVREQYF. DNA of the CDR3: TGTGCCAGCAGCTTAGTTCGCGAGCAGTACTTC. Full variable domain (outside the CDR3, taken from reference TRBV11-2 and TRBJ2-7): EAGVAQSPRYKIIEKRQSVAFWCNPISGHATLYWYQQILGQGPKLLIQFQNNGVVDDSQLPKDRFSAERLKGVDSTLKIQPAKLEDSAVYLCASSLVREQYFGPGTRLTVT.

This clonotype has just a few counts. The V gene is TRBV9, the J gene TRBJ2-3; D possibly corresponds to TRBD2 (6 bases). This CDR3 is 13 amino acids long. Germline CDR1 is SGDLS and CDR2 is YYNGEE. V was clipped by 0 bases and J by 4 bases, with 6 bases between them. CDR3 nucleotides: TGTGCCAGCAGCGTAGAGCGGGCAGATACGCAGTATTTT. The encoded protein is CASSVERADTQYF.

This clonotype was seen repeatedly, ten times or more. DNA of the CDR3: TGTGCTAGTGGTTTGACCGGGACAGGGGAAGATGAGCAGTTCTTC. It translates to CASGLTGTGEDEQFF. The rearrangement joins TRBV12-5 to TRBJ2-1; 10 nucleotides agree with TRBD1. V lost 2 bases, J lost 8 bases, and 6 bases stayed unmatched. CDR1 and CDR2 from the germline V gene are LGHNT and FRNRAP. This CDR3 is built from 15 residues.

V is TRBV6-1 and J is TRBJ1-5; 8 nucleotides align to TRBD1. The CDR3 sequence is 14 residues long. Germline V gene sequence: CDR1 MNHNS, CDR2 SASEGT. V trimming: 8 bases; J trimming: 5 bases; junction bases outside the gene matches: 8. CDR3 bases: TGTGCCAGCGGACAGGGTCGTAGGGATCAGCCCCAGCATTTT. Protein product: CASGQGRRDQPQHF.

This clonotype was found a few times. The V gene is TRBV27, the J gene TRBJ1-2; 7 bases are shared with TRBD1. The V gene's germline CDR1 is MNHEY and CDR2 SMNVEV (reference sequence). The CDR3 runs 14 residues. The trim removed 5 bases at V and 4 bases at J, leaving 7 bases unmatched. The CDR3 DNA is TGTGCCAGCAGTCCAGGGACAGACAGCTATGGCTACACCTTC. This encodes CASSPGTDSYGYTF.

This clonotype was recorded a few times. The chain combines TRBV9 with TRBJ1-2, with D hard to call. Germline values: CDR1 SGDLS, CDR2 YYNGEE. Trimming stripped 3 bases from V and 2 bases from J, with 8 bases between. CDR3 size: 13 residues. CDR3 DNA sequence: TGTGCCAGCAGCGCCAGACGGAACTATGGCTACACCTTC. This sequence encodes CASSARRNYGYTF.